The T cell receptor beta chain under discussion was sequenced for a study of blood T cell repertoires in COVID-19. This table comes from immunoSEQ multiplex PCR, and its TCRdb copy is limited to in-frame clones, with some not included. The sample contains 110,000 or so clones, roughly 81% of which appear only once. The germline V gene encodes CDR1 PRHDT and CDR2 FYEKMQ (reference sequence). This CDR3 region has 12 residues. Between the trimmed V and J ends, which lost 8 bases and 3 bases, there was a span of 9 bases. This clone came up a few times. This clonotype originated in a human donor in a cohort sampled during active COVID-19. This chain uses TRBV13 with TRBJ2-3; D is perhaps TRBD2 (6 bases). The sequencing sample was made of peripheral blood. CDR3 DNA sequence: TGTGCCAGCGGAGGGAGAACAGATACGCAGTATTTT. Its protein product is CASGGRTDTQYF. Together with reference TRBV13 and TRBJ2-3, the CDR3 gives the full variable domain: AAGVIQSPRHLIKEKRETATLKCYPIPRHDTVYWYQQGPGQDPQFLISFYEKMQSDKGSIPDRFSAQQFSDYHSELNMSSLELGDSALYFCASGGRTDTQYFGPGTRLTVL.